This TCR beta chain was captured in a study of TIL therapy for anti-PD-1-resistant metastatic lung cancer. About the research overall: Half of patients were current or former smokers. Study-wide points: TIL cultures after expansion showed higher clonality and lower diversity than baseline tumor (median around 5.9% vs 31%).

Sequencing used immunoSEQ v3. The method was immunoSEQ multiplex PCR; TCRdb's version includes in-frame clones alone and lacks a portion of them. Of about 50,000 clones in the sample, over 65% were seen once. Indicated time point: pre-treatment sample, taken before nivolumab and TIL therapy. Tumor tissue came from excised metastases, mostly pleural nodules or supraclavicular lymph nodes. Stage 4 NSCLC adults joined between 2017 and 2020. Germline-derived CDR1 and CDR2 are SGHRS and YFSETQ. Trimming took 0 bases from V and 2 from J, leaving 19 bases between them. CDR3 length: 18 amino acids. Notes on this clone: What it recognizes is unknown.

The chain employs TRBV5-1 and TRBJ2-3; D gene ambiguous. This receptor was obtained from a person between 25 and 79 years old with non-small cell lung cancer. The sample in question was tumor tissue, obtained at baseline. This CDR3 reads CASSLATVRTSITDTQYF. In DNA form, the CDR3 reads TGCGCCAGCAGCTTGGCCACCGTGCGGACCTCAATCACAGATACGCAGTATTTT.